This T cell receptor (beta chain) is from a study of regulatory T cells in long-lasting Graves disease. In its sample, this clonotype was seen many times. The V segment lost 6 bases and the J segment 7 bases; nucleotides outside the gene matches: 9. The CDR3 contains 14 residues. CDR1 is MDHEN and CDR2 is SYDVKM in the germline V gene. Construction of TCR beta libraries relied on iRepertoire HTBI primers and on Arm-PCR targeting CDR3 regions. TCRdb processed the multiplex PCR reads anew with MiXCR; each CDR3 protein has one entry. The data show a few hundred thousand distinct CDR3 sequences, less than 25% seen once. Time point indicated: persistent/refractory GD, antithyroid drugs over 5 years with positive TRAb. PBMC-derived RNA was used for the TCR library. Each patient gave 7 to 9 milliliters of EDTA-anticoagulated peripheral blood.

V is TRBV28 and J is TRBJ1-2; 9 bases align to TRBD1. The sequences come from peripheral blood mononuclear cells (PBMCs), collected when the disease was refractory, from a patient treated with antithyroid drugs. This TCR derives from a female donor with Graves disease. The CDR3 region is CASRSTGGESGYTF. The CDR3 coding sequence is TGTGCCAGCAGAAGTACAGGGGGCGAGAGTGGCTACACCTTC.